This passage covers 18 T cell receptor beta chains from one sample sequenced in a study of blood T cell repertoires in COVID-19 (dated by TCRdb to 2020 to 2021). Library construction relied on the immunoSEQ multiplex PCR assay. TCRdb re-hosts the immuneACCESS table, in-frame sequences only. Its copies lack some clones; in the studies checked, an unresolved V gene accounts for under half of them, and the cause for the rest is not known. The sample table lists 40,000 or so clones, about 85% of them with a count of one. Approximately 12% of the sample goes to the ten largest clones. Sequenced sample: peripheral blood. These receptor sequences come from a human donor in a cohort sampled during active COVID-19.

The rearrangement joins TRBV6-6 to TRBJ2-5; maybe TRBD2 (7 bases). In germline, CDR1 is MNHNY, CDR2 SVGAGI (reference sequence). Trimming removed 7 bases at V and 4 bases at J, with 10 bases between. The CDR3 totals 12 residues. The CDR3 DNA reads TGTGCCAGCACCCGGGGGGCAGAGACCCAGTACTTC. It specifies CASTRGAETQYF.

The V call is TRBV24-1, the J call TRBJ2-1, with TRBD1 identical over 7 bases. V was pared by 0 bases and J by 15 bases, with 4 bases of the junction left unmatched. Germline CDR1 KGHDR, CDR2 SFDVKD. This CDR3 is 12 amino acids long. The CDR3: CATSDLPGGLFF. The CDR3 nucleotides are TGTGCCACCAGTGATTTGCCAGGGGGTCTGTTCTTC.

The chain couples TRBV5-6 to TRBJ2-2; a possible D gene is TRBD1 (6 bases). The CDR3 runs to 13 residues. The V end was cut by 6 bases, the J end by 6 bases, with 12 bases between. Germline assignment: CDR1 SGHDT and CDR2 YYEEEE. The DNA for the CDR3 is TGTGCCAGCACCGCGTACAGGGCCGGGGAGCTGTTTTTT. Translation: CASTAYRAGELFF.

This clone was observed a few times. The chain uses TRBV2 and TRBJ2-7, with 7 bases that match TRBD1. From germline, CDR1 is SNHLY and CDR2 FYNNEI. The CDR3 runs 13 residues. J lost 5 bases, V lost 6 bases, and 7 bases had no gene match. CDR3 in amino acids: CASRGDRVHEQYF. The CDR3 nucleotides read TGTGCCAGCAGAGGAGACAGGGTCCACGAGCAGTACTTC.

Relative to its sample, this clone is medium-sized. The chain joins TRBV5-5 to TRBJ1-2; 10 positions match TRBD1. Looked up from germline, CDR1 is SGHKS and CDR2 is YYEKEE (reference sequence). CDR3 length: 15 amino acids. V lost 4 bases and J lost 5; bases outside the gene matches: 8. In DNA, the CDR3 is TGTGCCAGCAGCCCCGGGACAGGGGCCGCGTATGGCTACACCTTC. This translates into CASSPGTGAAYGYTF.

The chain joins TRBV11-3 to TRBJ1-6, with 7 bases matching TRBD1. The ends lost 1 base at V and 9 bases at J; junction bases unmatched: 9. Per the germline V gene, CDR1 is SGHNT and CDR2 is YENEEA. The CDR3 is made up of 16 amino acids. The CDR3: CASSLARQGGGSPLHF. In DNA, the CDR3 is TGTGCCAGCAGCTTAGCTAGACAGGGAGGAGGTTCACCCCTCCACTTT.

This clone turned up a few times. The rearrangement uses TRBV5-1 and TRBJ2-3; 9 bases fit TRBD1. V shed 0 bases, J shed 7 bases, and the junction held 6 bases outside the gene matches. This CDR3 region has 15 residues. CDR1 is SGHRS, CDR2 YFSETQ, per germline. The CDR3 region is CASSLGDREINTQYF. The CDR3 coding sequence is TGCGCCAGCAGCTTGGGGGACAGGGAAATTAATACGCAGTATTTT.

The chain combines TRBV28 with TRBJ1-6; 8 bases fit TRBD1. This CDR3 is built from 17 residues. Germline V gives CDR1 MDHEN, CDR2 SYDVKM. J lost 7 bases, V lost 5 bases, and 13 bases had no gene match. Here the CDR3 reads CASSPLQGARGNSPLHF. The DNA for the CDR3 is TGTGCCAGCAGTCCTCTCCAGGGGGCGCGAGGGAATTCACCCCTCCACTTT.

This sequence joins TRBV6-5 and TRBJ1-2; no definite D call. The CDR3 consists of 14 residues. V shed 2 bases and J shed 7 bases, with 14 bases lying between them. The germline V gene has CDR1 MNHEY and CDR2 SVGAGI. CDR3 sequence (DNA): TGTGCCAGCAGTTACAGGAGGGAAAGGGTTGGCTACACCTTC. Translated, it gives CASSYRRERVGYTF.

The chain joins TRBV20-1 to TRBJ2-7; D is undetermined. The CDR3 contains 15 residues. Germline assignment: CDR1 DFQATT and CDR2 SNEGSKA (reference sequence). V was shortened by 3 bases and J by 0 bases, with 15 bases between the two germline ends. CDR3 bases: TGCAGTGCTAGTGTGCCTGCGGAGAGCTCCTACGAGCAGTACTTC. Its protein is CSASVPAESSYEQYF.

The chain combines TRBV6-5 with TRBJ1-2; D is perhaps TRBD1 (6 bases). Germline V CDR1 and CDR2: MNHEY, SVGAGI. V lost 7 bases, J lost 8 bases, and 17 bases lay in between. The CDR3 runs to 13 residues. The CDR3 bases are TGTGCCAGCACCACCGGGGGGGCGGCCGGCTACACCTTC. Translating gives CASTTGGAAGYTF.

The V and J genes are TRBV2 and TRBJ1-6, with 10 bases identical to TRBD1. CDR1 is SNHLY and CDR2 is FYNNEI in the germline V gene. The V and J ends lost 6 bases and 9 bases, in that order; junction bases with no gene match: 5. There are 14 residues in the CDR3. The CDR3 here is CASRTGTGASPLHF. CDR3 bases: TGTGCCAGCAGAACCGGGACAGGGGCTTCACCCCTCCACTTT. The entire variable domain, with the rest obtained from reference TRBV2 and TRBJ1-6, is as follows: EPEVTQTPSHQVTQMGQEVILRCVPISNHLYFYWYRQILGQKVEFLVSFYNNEISEKSEIFDDQFSVERPDGSNFTLKIRSTKLEDSAMYFCASRTGTGASPLHFGNGTRLTVT.

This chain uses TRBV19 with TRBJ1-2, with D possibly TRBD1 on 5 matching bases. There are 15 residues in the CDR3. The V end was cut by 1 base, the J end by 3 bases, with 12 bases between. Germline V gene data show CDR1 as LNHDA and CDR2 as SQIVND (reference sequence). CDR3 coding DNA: TGTGCCAGTAGTATAGTCATCGGAGGGGACTATGGCTACACCTTC. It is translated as CASSIVIGGDYGYTF.

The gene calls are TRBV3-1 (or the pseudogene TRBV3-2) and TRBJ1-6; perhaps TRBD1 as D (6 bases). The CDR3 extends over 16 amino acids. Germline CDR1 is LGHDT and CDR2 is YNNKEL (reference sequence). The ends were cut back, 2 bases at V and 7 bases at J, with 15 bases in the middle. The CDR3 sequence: CASSQNTGTWNSPLHF. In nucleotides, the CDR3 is TGTGCCAGCAGCCAAAACACCGGGACATGGAATTCACCCCTCCACTTT.

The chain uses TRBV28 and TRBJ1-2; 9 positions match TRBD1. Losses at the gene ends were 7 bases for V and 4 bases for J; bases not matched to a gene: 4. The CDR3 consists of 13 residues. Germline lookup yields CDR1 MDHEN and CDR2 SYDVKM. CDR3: CASTDRGGYGYTF. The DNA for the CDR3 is TGTGCCAGCACGGACAGGGGCGGCTATGGCTACACCTTC.

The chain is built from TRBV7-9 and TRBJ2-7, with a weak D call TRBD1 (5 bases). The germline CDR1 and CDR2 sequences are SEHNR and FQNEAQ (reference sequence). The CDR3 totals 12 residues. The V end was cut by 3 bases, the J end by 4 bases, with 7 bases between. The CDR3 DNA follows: TGTGCCAGCAGCTTCACAGGTTACGAGCAGTACTTC. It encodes CASSFTGYEQYF.

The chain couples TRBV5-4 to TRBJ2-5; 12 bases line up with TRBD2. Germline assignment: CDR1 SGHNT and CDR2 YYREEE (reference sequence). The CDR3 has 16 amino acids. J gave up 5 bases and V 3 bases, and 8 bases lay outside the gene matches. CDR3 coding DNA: TGTGCCAGCAGCTCCCCTAGCGGGGGGGCCACCGAGACCCAGTACTTC. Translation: CASSSPSGGATETQYF.

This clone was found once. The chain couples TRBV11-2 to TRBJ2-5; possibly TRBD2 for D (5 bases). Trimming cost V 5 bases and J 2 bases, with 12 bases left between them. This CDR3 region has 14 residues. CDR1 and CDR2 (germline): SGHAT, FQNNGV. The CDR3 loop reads CASSPPGSQETQYF. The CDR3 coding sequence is TGTGCCAGCAGCCCACCGGGATCTCAAGAGACCCAGTACTTC.